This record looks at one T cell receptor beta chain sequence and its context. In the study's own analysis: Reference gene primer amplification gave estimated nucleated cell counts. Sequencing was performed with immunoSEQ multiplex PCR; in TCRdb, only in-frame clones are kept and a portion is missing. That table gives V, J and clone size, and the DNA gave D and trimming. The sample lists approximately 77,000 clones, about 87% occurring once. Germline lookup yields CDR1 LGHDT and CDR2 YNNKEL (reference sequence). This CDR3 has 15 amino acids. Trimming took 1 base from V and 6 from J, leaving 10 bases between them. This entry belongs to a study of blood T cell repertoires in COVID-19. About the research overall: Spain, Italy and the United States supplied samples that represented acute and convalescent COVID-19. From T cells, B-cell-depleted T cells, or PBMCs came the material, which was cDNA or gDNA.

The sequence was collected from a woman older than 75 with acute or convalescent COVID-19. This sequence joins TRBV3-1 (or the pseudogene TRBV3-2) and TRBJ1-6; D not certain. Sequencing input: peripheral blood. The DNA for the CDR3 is TGTGCCAGCAGCCAAGTCGTCGCGGGTAATTCACCCCTCCACTTT. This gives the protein CASSQVVAGNSPLHF.